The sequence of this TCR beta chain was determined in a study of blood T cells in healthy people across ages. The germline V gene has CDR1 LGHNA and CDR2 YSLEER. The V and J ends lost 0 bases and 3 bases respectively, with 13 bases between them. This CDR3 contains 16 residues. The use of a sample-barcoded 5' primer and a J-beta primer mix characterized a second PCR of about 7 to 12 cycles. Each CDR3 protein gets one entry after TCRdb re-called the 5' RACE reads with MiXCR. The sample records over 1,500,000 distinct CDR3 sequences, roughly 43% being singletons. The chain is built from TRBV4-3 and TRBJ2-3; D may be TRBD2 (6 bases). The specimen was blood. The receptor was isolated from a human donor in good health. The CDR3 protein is CASSQETSQSTDTQYF. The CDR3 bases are TGCGCCAGCAGCCAAGAAACTAGCCAGAGTACAGATACGCAGTATTTT.